This T cell receptor beta chain was observed in a study of blood T cells in healthy people across ages. Next came a second PCR, run for about 6 to 12 cycles, which used a sample-barcoded 5' primer along with a J-beta primer mix. TCRdb ran MiXCR on the 5' RACE reads and lists one entry per CDR3 protein. The sample consists of hundreds of thousands of distinct CDR3 sequences, roughly 53% of them appearing once. Every sample had a minimum of 6.5 million PBMCs isolated. Details on this clonotype: One end of the junction fails to match germline, which may point to a read error.

Germline V gives CDR1 MGHRA, CDR2 YSYEKL. This CDR3 region has 16 residues. The sequenced sample was blood. The clonotype comes from a man aged 55 to 70 in good health. The rearrangement uses TRBV4-1 and TRBJ2-3, with TRBD2 matching over 7 bases. For the CDR3, the DNA is TGCGCCAGTAGCCGAAGTGTGGGGGGGGGTACAGATACGCAGTATTTT. This gives the protein CASSRSVGGGTDTQYF.